This TCR beta chain appears in the sequencing data of a study of CD8 T cells in ankylosing spondylitis. Looked up from germline, CDR1 is SGHTS and CDR2 is YDEGEE. Trimming took 5 bases from V and 5 from J, leaving 17 bases between them. This CDR3 spans 16 amino acids. This clonotype was detected many times. TCRdb re-called the 5' RACE reads through MiXCR, storing one row per CDR3 protein. The table lists approximately 250,000 distinct CDR3 sequences, approximately 8.4% of them singletons. The clonotype originates from a female donor with ankylosing spondylitis or in good health (not recorded which). The J gene is TRBJ2-6, the V gene TRBV5-8; no clear D gene. The sample taken for sequencing was blood, either unsorted or a sorted T cell fraction (not recorded which). DNA of the CDR3: TGTGCCAGCAGTCGCCAGGCCCCCCCTCGGGCCAACGTCCTGACTTTC. This gives the protein CASSRQAPPRANVLTF.